Following are 22 T cell receptor beta chains from one sample sequenced in a study of blood T cell repertoires in COVID-19. Sequencing used immunoSEQ multiplex PCR; TCRdb keeps in-frame clones, though not all of them. The top ten clones hold under 3% of a sample with fewer than 350,000 clones, 85% of them seen once. Material: PBMCs or T cells enriched from blood (not recorded which). The receptors derive from a woman between 45 and 65 years old who had recovered from COVID-19.

The chain couples TRBV5-6 to TRBJ2-7, with 14 nucleotides matching TRBD2. The trim removed 4 bases at V and 2 bases at J, leaving 8 bases unmatched. The CDR3 has 17 amino acids. Germline CDR1 and CDR2: SGHDT and YYEEEE. The CDR3 DNA is TGTGCCAGCAGCCCCGGGACTAGCGGGAGAAGCACCTACGAGCAGTACTTC. Its protein product is CASSPGTSGRSTYEQYF.

This chain uses TRBV28 with TRBJ1-6, with D possibly being TRBD1 (5 bases). Deletions cut 6 bases from V and 3 bases from J, with 21 bases between. CDR3 length equals 18 residues. CDR1 is MDHEN, CDR2 SYDVKM, per germline. CDR3 region: CASRWSSVAGLYNSPLHF. DNA of the CDR3: TGTGCCAGCAGATGGAGTTCAGTCGCGGGACTCTATAATTCACCCCTCCACTTT. Drawing the rest from reference TRBV28 and TRBJ1-6, the complete variable domain is DVKVTQSSRYLVKRTGEKVFLECVQDMDHENMFWYRQDPGLGLRLIYFSYDVKMKEKGDIPEGYSVSREKKERFSLILESASTNQTSMYLCASRWSSVAGLYNSPLHFGNGTRLTVT.

This chain connects TRBV18 to TRBJ2-7, with 7 positions matching TRBD2. CDR1 and CDR2 (germline): KGHSH, LQKENI. Germline trimming cut 4 bases from V and 4 bases from J; bases unmatched to any gene: 4. The CDR3 covers 13 residues. The CDR3 DNA follows: TGTGCCAGCTCACTAGGGGAGGGTTACGAGCAGTACTTC. Its protein product is CASSLGEGYEQYF.

The chain links TRBV2 to TRBJ2-7, with D tentatively TRBD1 (6 bases). This CDR3 has 15 amino acids. The V gene's germline CDR1 is SNHLY and CDR2 FYNNEI. Trimming stripped 5 bases from V and 3 bases from J, with 17 bases between. CDR3 in amino acids: CASSRDKRSFYEQYF. DNA for the CDR3: TGTGCCAGCAGTCGGGACAAGAGGAGTTTCTACGAGCAGTACTTC.

This chain connects TRBV9 to TRBJ2-4, with 7 bases aligning to TRBD1. V gave up 0 bases and J gave up 8 bases; unmatched junction bases: 8. Germline V lookup: CDR1 SGDLS, CDR2 YYNGEE. This CDR3 is 15 amino acids long. CDR3 region: CASSVEGALGDIQYF. The DNA of the CDR3 is TGTGCCAGCAGCGTAGAGGGGGCCCTCGGAGACATTCAGTACTTC. The whole variable domain, remainder taken from reference TRBV9 and TRBJ2-4, is DSGVTQTPKHLITATGQRVTLRCSPRSGDLSVYWYQQSLDQGLQFLIQYYNGEERAKGNILERFSAQQFPDLHSELNLSSLELGDSALYFCASSVEGALGDIQYFGAGTRLSVL.

This rearrangement joins TRBV5-1 to TRBJ2-1; 10 bases agree with TRBD2. Unmatched junction bases numbered 5, after V lost 6 bases and J lost 5 bases. The CDR3 covers 14 residues. From germline, CDR1 is SGHRS and CDR2 YFSETQ. CDR3: CASTRTSGNNEQFF. As DNA, the CDR3 is TGCGCCAGCACGCGGACTAGCGGAAACAATGAGCAGTTCTTC. The whole variable domain, filled in from reference TRBV5-1 and TRBJ2-1, reads KAGVTQTPRYLIKTRGQQVTLSCSPISGHRSVSWYQQTPGQGLQFLFEYFSETQRNKGNFPGRFSGRQFSNSRSEMNVSTLELGDSALYLCASTRTSGNNEQFFGPGTRLTVL.

The CDR3 DNA reads TGCGCCAGCAGCCAAGATAGGACTTTGGAGACCCAGTACTTC. Translation: CASSQDRTLETQYF. This chain joins TRBV4-1 and TRBJ2-5; possible D gene TRBD2, 5 bases. The CDR3 has 14 residues. Germline-derived CDR1 and CDR2 are MGHRA and YSYEKL. Trimming shortened V by 0 bases and J by 5 bases, and 10 bases separated the two germline ends.

The V and J genes are TRBV29-1 and TRBJ2-1; 8 bases fit TRBD2. The length of the CDR3 is 14 residues. V shed 7 bases, J shed 2 bases, and the junction held 7 bases outside the gene matches. Per the germline V gene, CDR1 is SQVTM and CDR2 is ANQGSEA. The CDR3 loop is CSGLTSGTYNEQFF. The DNA for the CDR3 is TGCAGCGGTCTAACTAGCGGTACCTACAATGAGCAGTTCTTC.

The chain links TRBV7-9 to TRBJ1-5; 11 nucleotides match TRBD1. Germline V CDR1 and CDR2: SEHNR, FQNEAQ (reference sequence). This CDR3 spans 14 amino acids. The junction had 1 base not matched to a gene; V was cut back by 5 bases and J by 4 bases. The CDR3 region has the DNA TGTGCCAGCAGCGGGACAGGGGGTAATCAGCCCCAGCATTTT. It is translated as CASSGTGGNQPQHF.

The rearrangement uses TRBV27 and TRBJ1-6, with 7 bases that match TRBD1. The germline V gene has CDR1 MNHEY and CDR2 SMNVEV (reference sequence). The CDR3 spans 15 residues. J lost 5 bases, V lost 5 bases, and 6 bases had no gene match. The CDR3 here is CASSVDRHHNSPLHF. CDR3 sequence (DNA): TGTGCCAGCAGTGTGGACAGGCATCATAATTCACCCCTCCACTTT.

The chain recombines TRBV19 with TRBJ1-5; 8 bases fit TRBD1. Germline V gene data show CDR1 as LNHDA and CDR2 as SQIVND (reference sequence). The CDR3 consists of 15 residues. J gave up 5 bases and V 4 bases, and 7 bases lay outside the gene matches. The chain's CDR3 is CASSTPSTGDQPQHF. The DNA of the CDR3 is TGTGCCAGTAGTACCCCCTCGACAGGGGATCAGCCCCAGCATTTT.

The chain carries TRBV21-1 and TRBJ1-4. TRBV21-1 is a pseudogene locus. The length of the CDR3 is 16 residues. The CDR3 nucleotides are TGTGCCAGCAGCGACCTCCGGGAGCAGGGTAATGAAAAACTGTTTTTT. Its translation: CASSDLREQGNEKLFF.

This rearrangement joins TRBV7-9 to TRBJ2-2, with D hard to call. CDR3 length: 12 residues. Germline CDR1 is SEHNR and CDR2 is FQNEAQ (reference sequence). Between the trimmed V and J ends, which lost 2 bases and 8 bases, there was a span of 6 bases. CDR3 nucleotide sequence: TGTGCCAGCAGCTTAACTTCTGGGGAGCTGTTTTTT. Its protein product is CASSLTSGELFF.

Only a few counts were recorded for this clone. V and J are TRBV10-1 and TRBJ1-6, with 7 bases that match TRBD1. The V gene end was trimmed by 6 bases and the J gene end by 7 bases; junction bases not matched to a gene: 6. CDR3 length equals 14 residues. Germline CDR1 WNHNN, CDR2 SYGVQD (reference sequence). The CDR3 DNA sequence: TGCGCCAGCAGCGACGGACAGGAAAATTCACCCCTCCACTTT. It encodes CASSDGQENSPLHF.

V and J are TRBV28 and TRBJ1-6; D possibly corresponds to TRBD1 (6 bases). Deletions cut 8 bases from V and 6 bases from J, with 14 bases between. This CDR3 is built from 14 residues. CDR1 is MDHEN, CDR2 SYDVKM, per germline. The CDR3 reads CASEQGGGNSPLHF. The CDR3 DNA is TGTGCCAGCGAGCAAGGGGGGGGTAATTCACCCCTCCACTTT.

The V call is TRBV7-6, the J call TRBJ1-1, with 9 nucleotides matching TRBD1. CDR3 length equals 18 residues. In germline, CDR1 is SGHVS, CDR2 FNYEAQ. The J segment lost 1 base and the V segment lost 5 bases, leaving 14 bases of the junction unmatched. In nucleotides, the CDR3 is TGTGCCAGCAGCCCAAAAGTACAGGGGGCGACGGGGAACACTGAAGCTTTCTTT. Translating it yields CASSPKVQGATGNTEAFF.

The chain carries TRBV7-2 and TRBJ2-5; D is ambiguous. The CDR3 length is 14 residues. CDR1 and CDR2 (germline): SGHTA, FQGNSA. V dropped 1 base and J dropped 5 bases, with 11 bases sitting between them. CDR3 sequence (DNA): TGTGCCAGCAGCTTAGTTGTTAGCTGGGAGACCCAGTACTTC. It specifies CASSLVVSWETQYF.

This sequence joins TRBV6-1 and TRBJ1-3; TRBD1 matches at 10 bases. The CDR3 consists of 15 residues. Germline V gives CDR1 MNHNS, CDR2 SASEGT. The V gene end was trimmed by 6 bases and the J gene end by 4 bases; junction bases not matched to a gene: 6. CDR3 nucleotide sequence: TGTGCCAGCAGAACCGGGACAGGGGCAGGAAACACCATATATTTT. This codes for CASRTGTGAGNTIYF.

J is TRBJ2-2 and V is TRBV19; unclear D gene. This CDR3 contains 11 residues. Trimming stripped 9 bases from V and 6 bases from J, with 8 bases between. Germline values: CDR1 LNHDA, CDR2 SQIVND (reference sequence). CDR3 DNA sequence: TGTGCCAGCCGTTTTGCCGGGGAGCTGTTTTTT. As protein: CASRFAGELFF.

This chain joins TRBV7-3 and TRBJ1-2; 8 positions match TRBD1. With V trimmed by 5 bases and J by 4 bases, 6 bases remained unmatched. The CDR3 is made up of 14 amino acids. Germline values: CDR1 SGHTA, CDR2 FQGTGA. CDR3 in DNA: TGTGCCAGCAGCCCGACAGGGGCGGCCTATGGCTACACCTTC. Amino acid sequence: CASSPTGAAYGYTF.

The chain combines TRBV11-2 with TRBJ2-7; 7 bases fit TRBD1. The germline V gene encodes CDR1 SGHAT and CDR2 FQNNGV. The CDR3 sequence is 15 residues long. The ends lost 3 bases at V and 0 bases at J; junction bases unmatched: 5. In DNA form, the CDR3 reads TGTGCCAGCAGCTTGGGACAGACCAACTCCTACGAGCAGTACTTC. It is translated as CASSLGQTNSYEQYF.

The V gene is TRBV19, the J gene TRBJ1-2; 8 bases line up with TRBD1. The CDR3 is 13 amino acids. The V and J ends lost 5 bases and 7 bases, in that order; junction bases with no gene match: 6. Germline-derived CDR1 and CDR2 are LNHDA and SQIVND (reference sequence). The CDR3 DNA reads TGTGCCAGTAGTCTTGGGACAGGCGGTGGCTACACCTTC. Translating gives CASSLGTGGGYTF.